This T cell receptor beta chain was observed in a study of blood T cell repertoires in COVID-19. Across the whole study: Acute-phase and convalescent COVID-19 samples originated in the United States, Italy and Spain. Nucleic acid was either cDNA or gDNA, and it came from T cells, B-cell-depleted T cells, or PBMCs.

This CDR3 is 16 amino acids long. CDR1 and CDR2 from the germline V gene are SEHNR and FQNEAQ (reference sequence). Trimming cost V 2 bases and J 0 bases, with 10 bases left between them. In the original workflow: From reference gene primer amplification, estimates of nucleated cell counts were derived. Data came from immunoSEQ multiplex PCR; TCRdb stores just in-frame clones and leaves some out. That table gives V, J and clone size, and the DNA gave D and trimming. The sample lists about 15,000 clones; around 83% were seen once. The chain links TRBV7-9 to TRBJ1-4, with unresolved D. The source of this sequence is a man aged 40-49 years with active or convalescent COVID-19. Sequences were obtained from peripheral blood. CDR3 protein: CASSLSAGSTNEKLFF. Here the CDR3 DNA reads TGTGCCAGCAGCTTATCCGCGGGATCAACTAATGAAAAACTGTTTTTT.